These 20 T cell receptor beta chains share one sample of origin, sequenced in a study of early T cells in non-severe SARS-CoV-2 infection. MiXCR, applied by TCRdb to the 5' RACE reads, yields one record per CDR3 protein. The data show approximately 56,000 distinct CDR3 sequences, 10% to 13% seen once. Sequences were obtained from whole blood. These receptors all stem from an adult who was a healthcare worker with PCR-confirmed SARS-CoV-2 infection or an uninfected control (not recorded which).

This clonotype was counted a few times. V gene TRBV7-9 combines with J gene TRBJ2-1; either TRBD1 or TRBD2 may fit D (5 bases each). The DNA end lines up better with TRBJ2-7; the J call may be wrong. CDR1 and CDR2 from the germline V gene are SEHNR and FQNEAQ (reference sequence). CDR3 size: 16 residues. The CDR3 DNA sequence: TGTGCCAGCAGCCCATATGGGGGTGGTAACTCTAATGAGCAGTACTTC. It encodes CASSPYGGGNSNEQYF.

By share, this clonotype counts as medium-sized. The V call is TRBV7-2, the J call TRBJ2-1; D gene unclear. The ends were cut back, 8 bases at V and 0 bases at J, with 11 bases in the middle. The CDR3 runs 14 residues. CDR1 and CDR2 from the germline V gene are SGHTA and FQGNSA. This CDR3 is CASQGSSSYNEQFF. Here the CDR3 DNA reads TGTGCCAGCCAAGGGTCTAGCTCCTACAATGAGCAGTTCTTC.

This clonotype was counted between two and nine times. The CDR3 region has the DNA TGTGCCAGCAGCTTGACTAGCGGGAGTATCTACGAGCAGTACTTC. As protein: CASSLTSGSIYEQYF. The J gene is TRBJ2-7, the V gene TRBV11-1; TRBD2 matches 12 bases. CDR3 length: 15 amino acids. V trimming: 3 bases; J trimming: 3 bases; junction bases outside the gene matches: 3. Germline assignment: CDR1 SGHAT and CDR2 FQDESV (reference sequence).

In this sample, this clonotype turned up a few times. The V call is TRBV14, the J call TRBJ2-7; D not resolved. The CDR3 has 13 residues. The germline V gene has CDR1 SGHDN and CDR2 FVKESK. Between the trimmed V and J ends, which lost 3 bases and 4 bases, there was a span of 10 bases. This CDR3 reads CASSHPPPYEQYF. The CDR3 DNA is TGTGCCAGCAGCCACCCCCCCCCGTACGAGCAGTACTTC.

This clonotype was seen repeatedly, ten times or more. The chain is built from TRBV10-2 and TRBJ2-7; TRBD2 matches 10 bases. CDR3 size: 15 residues. Germline CDR1 is WSHSY and CDR2 is SAAADI. Unmatched junction bases numbered 4, after V lost 3 bases and J lost 2 bases. The CDR3 nucleotides are TGCGCCAGCAGTGAAACTAGCGGGAAAGCCTACGAGCAGTACTTC. Translation: CASSETSGKAYEQYF.

The rearrangement joins TRBV3-1 to TRBJ2-7; D remains ambiguous. Per the germline V gene, CDR1 is LGHDT and CDR2 is YNNKEL (reference sequence). V gave up 1 base and J gave up 5 bases, with 6 bases separating them. This CDR3 is built from 12 residues. In nucleotides, the CDR3 is TGTGCCAGCAGCCAAGTCCGTCACGAGCAGTACTTC. Protein: CASSQVRHEQYF.

This clonotype has a single count. This may arise from a read error, as a much more abundant clone is one base away. The chain couples TRBV9 to TRBJ2-1; D not resolved. CDR1 and CDR2 from the germline V gene are SGDLS and YYNGEE. The CDR3 has 13 amino acids. Trimming shortened V by 4 bases and J by 2 bases, and 7 bases separated the two germline ends. The DNA for the CDR3 is TGTGCCAGCAGCTCCCCTCCCTACAATGAGCAGTTCTTC. Its translation: CASSSPPYNEQFF.

This clonotype was picked up a small number of times. In DNA form, the CDR3 reads TGCAGTGCTCCAATAGCGGGATCCGGGCAAGAGACCCAGTACTTC. This encodes CSAPIAGSGQETQYF. The chain is built from TRBV20-1 and TRBJ2-5; 8 nucleotides match TRBD2. J was trimmed by 2 bases and V by 5 bases; bases with no gene match: 10. The CDR3 contains 15 residues. The germline V gene has CDR1 DFQATT and CDR2 SNEGSKA (reference sequence).

This clonotype occurred many times. The genes are TRBV27 and TRBJ2-5; 8 nucleotides line up with TRBD2. CDR1 is MNHEY, CDR2 SMNVEV, per germline (reference sequence). V lost 5 bases and J lost 7; bases outside the gene matches: 3. The CDR3 runs to 12 residues. The CDR3 coding sequence is TGTGCCAGCAGTCCGGGAGGGTGGACCCAGTACTTC. Translation gives CASSPGGWTQYF.

Ten or more counts support this clonotype. CDR3 bases: TGTGCCACGAGGGTGAGGGGTAGTGATAATTCACCCCTCCACTTT. It specifies CATRVRGSDNSPLHF. The rearrangement joins TRBV25-1 to TRBJ1-6, with D perhaps matching TRBD1 (5 bases). Trimming took 10 bases from V and 5 from J, leaving 18 bases between them. Germline lookup yields CDR1 MGHDK and CDR2 SYGVNS. There are 15 residues in the CDR3.

V gene TRBV7-8 combines with J gene TRBJ2-1; TRBD1 might be the D (6 bases). Trimming took 5 bases from V and 7 from J, leaving 9 bases between them. The CDR3 consists of 12 residues. Germline-derived CDR1 and CDR2 are SGHVS and FQNEAQ. The CDR3 DNA sequence: TGTGCCAGCAGCGAACAGGGAAATGAGCAGTTCTTC. Translating gives CASSEQGNEQFF.

The chain uses TRBV6-5 and TRBJ2-2; 7 bases map to TRBD2. The CDR3 covers 16 residues. The V segment lost 0 bases and the J segment 6 bases; nucleotides outside the gene matches: 7. CDR1 MNHEY and CDR2 SVGAGI come from the germline V gene. The CDR3 DNA reads as TGTGCCAGCAGTTACTCGTCGGGGGAGGGTTCCGGGGAGCTGTTTTTT. Amino acid sequence: CASSYSSGEGSGELFF.

This clonotype was seen only a few times. The V and J genes are TRBV27 and TRBJ2-5, with TRBD1 matching 7 bases. V lost 2 bases and J lost 5; bases outside the gene matches: 5. The CDR3 sequence is 14 residues long. Germline CDR1 is MNHEY and CDR2 is SMNVEV (reference sequence). The CDR3: CASSLHRDSETQYF. CDR3 sequence (DNA): TGTGCCAGCAGTTTACACCGGGACAGCGAGACCCAGTACTTC.

This chain links TRBV28 with TRBJ1-5; D uncertain. The CDR3 totals 12 residues. Germline V CDR1 and CDR2: MDHEN, SYDVKM. Trimming stripped 7 bases from V and 5 bases from J, with 9 bases between. The CDR3 nucleotides read TGTGCCAGCAAAGTCGTCGATCAGCCCCAGCATTTT. Amino acids: CASKVVDQPQHF.

In this sample, this clonotype turned up many times. The chain has TRBV12-3 or TRBV12-4 and TRBJ2-7; the match to TRBD2 covers 12 bases. The CDR3 contains 16 residues. After removal of 6 bases from V and 0 bases from J, the junction contained 6 bases not matched to a gene. CDR3 nucleotides: TGTGCCAGCAGAGCTGGGACTAGCGGGTCCTCCTACGAGCAGTACTTC. Amino acid sequence: CASRAGTSGSSYEQYF.

Ten or more counts support this clonotype. This rearrangement joins TRBV7-2 to TRBJ1-5, with no clear D. Germline V lookup: CDR1 SGHTA, CDR2 FQGNSA. Trimming removed 2 bases at V and 9 bases at J, with 11 bases between. The length of the CDR3 is 13 residues. In nucleotides, the CDR3 is TGTGCCAGCAGCTTAACGAGGGAAGGGCCCCAGCATTTT. Protein product: CASSLTREGPQHF.

This clonotype was found many times. The rearrangement joins TRBV27 to TRBJ2-3; no clear D gene. Trimming removed 5 bases at V and 2 bases at J, with 2 bases between. Germline V CDR1 and CDR2: MNHEY, SMNVEV (reference sequence). This CDR3 comprises 11 residues. CDR3 sequence: CASSHTDTQYF. The CDR3 coding sequence is TGTGCCAGCAGTCACACAGATACGCAGTATTTT.

This clonotype was counted a few times. This sequence joins TRBV29-1 and TRBJ2-7; weak D call: TRBD2 (5 bases). Trimming left V 6 bases short and J 3 bases short, with 9 bases between. Germline loops: CDR1 SQVTM, CDR2 ANQGSEA. CDR3 length equals 11 residues. The CDR3 spells CSVSRGYEQYF. CDR3 coding DNA: TGCAGCGTAAGCCGGGGCTACGAGCAGTACTTC.

This clonotype was detected many times. The J gene is TRBJ2-6, the V gene TRBV11-3; D unclear. Germline V gives CDR1 SGHNT, CDR2 YENEEA. V lost 7 bases and J lost 1, with 5 bases in between. The CDR3 loop spans 13 amino acids. The CDR3 DNA follows: TGTGCCAGCACCGGGTCTGGGGCCAACGTCCTGACTTTC. Protein sequence: CASTGSGANVLTF.

This clonotype has at least ten counts. The chain joins TRBV4-3 to TRBJ2-3; D call uncertain. There are 12 residues in the CDR3. Trimming pared 0 bases from V and 7 bases from J, leaving 5 bases between. Germline loops: CDR1 LGHNA, CDR2 YSLEER. CDR3 region: CASSQDRNTQYF. The CDR3 DNA is TGCGCCAGCAGCCAAGATCGTAATACGCAGTATTTT.